This entry is about one T cell receptor beta chain. Produced via immunoSEQ multiplex PCR; TCRdb's table is partial and in-frame only. The sample yields over a million clones, roughly 96% seen once. This record comes from a study of shared clonotypes between healthy human individuals. The specimen sequenced was naive CD4+ T cells sorted from blood. Subset described: CD45RA+ positively selected. The source of this sequence is a man younger than 45 in good health.

The CDR3 DNA reads TGTGCCAGCAGGTCCGGGACATACCACGAGCAGTACTTC. Its protein is CASRSGTYHEQYF. J is TRBJ2-7 and V is TRBV28, with TRBD1 as a possible D gene (6 bases). This CDR3 is 13 amino acids long. V lost 6 bases to trimming and J lost 5 bases, with 14 bases between them. Germline V CDR1 and CDR2: MDHEN, SYDVKM.